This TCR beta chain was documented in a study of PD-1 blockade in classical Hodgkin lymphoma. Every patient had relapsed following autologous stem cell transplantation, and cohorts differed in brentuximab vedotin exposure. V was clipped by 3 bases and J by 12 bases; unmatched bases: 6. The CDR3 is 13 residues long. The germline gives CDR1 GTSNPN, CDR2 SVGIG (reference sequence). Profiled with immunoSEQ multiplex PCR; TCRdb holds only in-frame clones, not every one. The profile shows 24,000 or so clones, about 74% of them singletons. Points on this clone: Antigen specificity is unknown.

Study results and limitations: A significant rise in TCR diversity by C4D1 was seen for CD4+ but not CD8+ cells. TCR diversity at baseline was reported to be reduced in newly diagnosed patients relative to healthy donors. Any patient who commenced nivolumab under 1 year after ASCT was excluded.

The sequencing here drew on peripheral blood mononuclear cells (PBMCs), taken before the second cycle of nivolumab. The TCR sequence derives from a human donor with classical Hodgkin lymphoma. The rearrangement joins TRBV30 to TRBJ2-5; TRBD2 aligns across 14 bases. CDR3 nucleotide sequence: TGTGCCTGGAGGACCCTGACTAGCGGGAGGGAGTACTTC. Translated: CAWRTLTSGREYF. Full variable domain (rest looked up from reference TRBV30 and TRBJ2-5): SQTIHQWPATLVQPVGSPLSLECTVEGTSNPNLYWYRQAAGRGLQLLFYSVGIGQISSEVPQNLSASRPQDRQFILSSKKLLLSDSGFYLCAWRTLTSGREYFGPGTRLLVL.